This TCR beta chain was profiled in a study of T cell responses to AZD1222 COVID-19 vaccine. Comments on this clone: Its antigen is not known.

Using immunoSEQ multiplex PCR, the repertoire was profiled, and TCRdb retains in-frame clones only, with some absent. Of approximately 150,000 clones in the sample, 92% were seen once. Findings of the study overall: The study found Spike-specific TCR breadth and depth rose after two AZD1222 doses. Sampling captured repertoires only after the peak T cell response. Among those given AZD1222, only five or six were seropositive at baseline.

J gave up 5 bases and V 6 bases, and 9 bases lay outside the gene matches. Germline lookup yields CDR1 MDHEN and CDR2 SYDVKM. This CDR3 comprises 16 residues. The sample consisted of peripheral blood, taken on day 0 of MenACWY control vaccination. The receptor was derived from an adult in good health. The chain recombines TRBV28 with TRBJ1-6; TRBD1 aligns across 8 bases. Written as DNA, the CDR3 is TGTGCCAGCAGCCAAGGACAGGGCCGGAATAATTCACCCCTCCACTTT. It encodes CASSQGQGRNNSPLHF.